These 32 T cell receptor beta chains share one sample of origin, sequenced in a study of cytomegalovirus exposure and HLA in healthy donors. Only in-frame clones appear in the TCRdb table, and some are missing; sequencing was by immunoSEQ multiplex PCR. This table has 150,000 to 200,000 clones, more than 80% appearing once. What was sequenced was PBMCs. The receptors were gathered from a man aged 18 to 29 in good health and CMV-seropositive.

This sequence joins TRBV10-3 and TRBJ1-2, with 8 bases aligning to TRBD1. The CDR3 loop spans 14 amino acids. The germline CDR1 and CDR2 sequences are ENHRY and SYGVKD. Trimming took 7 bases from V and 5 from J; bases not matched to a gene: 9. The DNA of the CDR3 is TGTGCCATCAATTCCGGGACAGGCTTATATGGCTACACCTTC. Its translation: CAINSGTGLYGYTF.

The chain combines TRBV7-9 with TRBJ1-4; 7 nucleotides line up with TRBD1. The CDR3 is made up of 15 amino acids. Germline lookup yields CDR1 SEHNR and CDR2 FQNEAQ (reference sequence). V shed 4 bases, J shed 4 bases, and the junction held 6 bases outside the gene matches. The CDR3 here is CASSYTGAGNEKLFF. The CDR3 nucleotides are TGTGCCAGCAGCTACACAGGGGCGGGTAATGAAAAACTGTTTTTT.

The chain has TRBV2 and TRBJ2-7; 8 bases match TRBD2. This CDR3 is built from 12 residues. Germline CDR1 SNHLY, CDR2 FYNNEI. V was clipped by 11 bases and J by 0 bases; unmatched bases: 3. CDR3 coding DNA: TGTGCCTCCCGGGGGGGCTCCTACGAGCAGTACTTC. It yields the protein CASRGGSYEQYF.

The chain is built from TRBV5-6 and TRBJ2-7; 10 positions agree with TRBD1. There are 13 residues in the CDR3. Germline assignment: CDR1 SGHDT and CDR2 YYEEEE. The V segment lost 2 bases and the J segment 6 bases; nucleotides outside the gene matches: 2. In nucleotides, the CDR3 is TGTGCCAGCAGCTTTGGGACAGGGGTCGAGCAGTACTTC. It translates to CASSFGTGVEQYF.

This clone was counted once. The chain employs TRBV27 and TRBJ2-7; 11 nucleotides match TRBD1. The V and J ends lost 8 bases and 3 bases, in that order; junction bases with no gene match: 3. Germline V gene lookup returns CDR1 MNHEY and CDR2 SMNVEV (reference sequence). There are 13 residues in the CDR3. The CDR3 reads CASLGTGGYEQYF. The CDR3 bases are TGTGCCAGCTTGGGGACAGGGGGCTACGAGCAGTACTTC.

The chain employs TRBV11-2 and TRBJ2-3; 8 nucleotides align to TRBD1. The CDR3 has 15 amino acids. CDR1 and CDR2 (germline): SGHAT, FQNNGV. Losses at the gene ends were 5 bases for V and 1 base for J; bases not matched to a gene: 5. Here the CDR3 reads CASSPGQGGTDTQYF. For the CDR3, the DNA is TGTGCCAGCAGCCCCGGACAGGGTGGCACAGATACGCAGTATTTT.

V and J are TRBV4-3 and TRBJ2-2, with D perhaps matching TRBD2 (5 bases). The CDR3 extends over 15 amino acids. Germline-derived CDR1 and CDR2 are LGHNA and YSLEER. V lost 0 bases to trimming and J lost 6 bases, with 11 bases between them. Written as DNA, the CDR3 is TGCGCCAGCAGCCAAGATTCGGACTCGGCCGGGGAGCTGTTTTTT. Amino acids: CASSQDSDSAGELFF.

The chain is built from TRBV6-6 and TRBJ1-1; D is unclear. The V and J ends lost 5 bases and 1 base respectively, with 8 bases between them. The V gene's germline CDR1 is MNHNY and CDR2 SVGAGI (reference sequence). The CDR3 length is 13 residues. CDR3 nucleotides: TGTGCCAGCAGTAATGCAGGGAACACTGAAGCTTTCTTT. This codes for CASSNAGNTEAFF.

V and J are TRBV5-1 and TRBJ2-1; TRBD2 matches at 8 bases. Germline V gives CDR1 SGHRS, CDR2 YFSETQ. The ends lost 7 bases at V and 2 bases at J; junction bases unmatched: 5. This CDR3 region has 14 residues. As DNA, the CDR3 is TGCGCCAGCGGAGCGGGAGCCACCTACAATGAGCAGTTCTTC. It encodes CASGAGATYNEQFF.

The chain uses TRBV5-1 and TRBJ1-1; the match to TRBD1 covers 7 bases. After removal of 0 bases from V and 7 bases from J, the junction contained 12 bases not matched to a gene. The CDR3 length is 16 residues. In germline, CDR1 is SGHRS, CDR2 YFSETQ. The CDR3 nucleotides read TGCGCCAGCAGCTTGGATGCCCAGGGGGTATCTGATGAAGCTTTCTTT. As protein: CASSLDAQGVSDEAFF.

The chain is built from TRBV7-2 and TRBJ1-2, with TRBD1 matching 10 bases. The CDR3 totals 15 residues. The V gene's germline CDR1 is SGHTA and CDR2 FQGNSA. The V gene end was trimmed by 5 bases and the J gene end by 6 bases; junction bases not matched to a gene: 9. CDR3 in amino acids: CASSPRQGAGNGYTF. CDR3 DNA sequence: TGTGCCAGCAGCCCAAGACAGGGGGCGGGTAATGGCTACACCTTC.

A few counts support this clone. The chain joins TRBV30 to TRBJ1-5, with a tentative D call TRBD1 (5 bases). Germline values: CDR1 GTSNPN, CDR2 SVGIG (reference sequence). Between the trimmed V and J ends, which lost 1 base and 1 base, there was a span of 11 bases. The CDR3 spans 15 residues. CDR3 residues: CAWSEGVVSNQPQHF. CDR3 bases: TGTGCCTGGAGTGAAGGGGTTGTAAGCAATCAGCCCCAGCATTTT.

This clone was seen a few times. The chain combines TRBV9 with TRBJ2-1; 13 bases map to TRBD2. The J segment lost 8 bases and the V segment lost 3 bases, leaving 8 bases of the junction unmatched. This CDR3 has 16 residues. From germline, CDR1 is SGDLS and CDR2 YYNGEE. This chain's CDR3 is CASSAVGLAGVDEQFF. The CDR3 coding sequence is TGTGCCAGCAGCGCAGTAGGACTAGCGGGAGTTGATGAGCAGTTCTTC.

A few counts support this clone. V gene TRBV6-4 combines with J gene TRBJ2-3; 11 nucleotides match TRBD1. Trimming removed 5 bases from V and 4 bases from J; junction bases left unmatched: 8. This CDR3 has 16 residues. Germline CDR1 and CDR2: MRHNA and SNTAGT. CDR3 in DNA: TGTGCCAGCAGTCTCCAGGCGGGACAGGGGGCAGATACGCAGTATTTT. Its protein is CASSLQAGQGADTQYF.

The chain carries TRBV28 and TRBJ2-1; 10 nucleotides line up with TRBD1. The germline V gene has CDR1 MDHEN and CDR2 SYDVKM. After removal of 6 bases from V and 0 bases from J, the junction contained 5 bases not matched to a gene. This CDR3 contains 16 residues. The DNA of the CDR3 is TGTGCCAGCAGGCCGACAGGGGGCGTCTCCTACAATGAGCAGTTCTTC. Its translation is CASRPTGGVSYNEQFF.

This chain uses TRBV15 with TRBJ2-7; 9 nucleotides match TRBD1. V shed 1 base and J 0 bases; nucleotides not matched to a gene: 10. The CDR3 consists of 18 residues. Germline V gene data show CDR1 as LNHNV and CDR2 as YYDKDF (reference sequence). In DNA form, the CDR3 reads TGTGCCACCAGCAGAGGGGGGTTCCGGGACAGGGACTCCTACGAGCAGTACTTC. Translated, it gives CATSRGGFRDRDSYEQYF.

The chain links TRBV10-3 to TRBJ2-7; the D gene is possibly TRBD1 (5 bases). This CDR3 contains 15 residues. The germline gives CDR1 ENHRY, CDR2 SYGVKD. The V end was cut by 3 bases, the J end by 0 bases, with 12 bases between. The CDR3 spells CAISDEAGNSYEQYF. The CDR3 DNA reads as TGTGCCATCAGTGATGAGGCAGGGAACTCCTACGAGCAGTACTTC.

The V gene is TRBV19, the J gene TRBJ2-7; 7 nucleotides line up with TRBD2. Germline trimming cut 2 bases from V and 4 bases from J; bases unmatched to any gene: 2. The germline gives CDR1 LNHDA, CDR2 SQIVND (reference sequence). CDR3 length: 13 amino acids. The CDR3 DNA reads TGTGCCAGTAGTATAAGGACTAGGTACGAGCAGTACTTC. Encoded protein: CASSIRTRYEQYF.

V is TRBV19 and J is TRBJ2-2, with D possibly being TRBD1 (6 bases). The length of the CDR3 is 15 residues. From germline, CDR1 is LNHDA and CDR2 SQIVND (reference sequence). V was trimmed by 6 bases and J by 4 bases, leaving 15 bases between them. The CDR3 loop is CASSPGQRSTGELFF. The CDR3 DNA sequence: TGTGCCAGTAGCCCAGGACAGAGGAGCACCGGGGAGCTGTTTTTT.

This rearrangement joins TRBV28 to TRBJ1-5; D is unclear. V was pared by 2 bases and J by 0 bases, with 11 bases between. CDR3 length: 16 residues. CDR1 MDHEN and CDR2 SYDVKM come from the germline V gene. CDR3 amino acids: CASSLAGGVSNQPQHF. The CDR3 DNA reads TGTGCCAGCAGTTTAGCCGGCGGGGTTAGCAATCAGCCCCAGCATTTT.

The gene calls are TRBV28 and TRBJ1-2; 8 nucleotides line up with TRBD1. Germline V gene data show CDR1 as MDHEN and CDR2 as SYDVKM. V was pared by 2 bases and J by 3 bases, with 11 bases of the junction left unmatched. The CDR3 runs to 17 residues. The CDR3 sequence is CASSLSSRGRDYYGYTF. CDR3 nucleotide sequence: TGTGCCAGCAGTTTAAGCTCCAGGGGGCGCGATTACTATGGCTACACCTTC.

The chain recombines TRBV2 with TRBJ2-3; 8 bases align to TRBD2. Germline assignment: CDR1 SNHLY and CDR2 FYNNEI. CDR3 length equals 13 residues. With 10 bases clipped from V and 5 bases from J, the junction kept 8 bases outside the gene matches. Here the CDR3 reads CATSREGGDTQYF. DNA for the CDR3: TGTGCCACCTCTCGGGAGGGGGGAGATACGCAGTATTTT.

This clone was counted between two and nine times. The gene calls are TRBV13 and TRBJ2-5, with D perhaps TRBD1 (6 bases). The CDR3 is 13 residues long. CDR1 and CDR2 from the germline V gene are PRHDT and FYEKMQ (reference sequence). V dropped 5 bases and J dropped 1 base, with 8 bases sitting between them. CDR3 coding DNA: TGTGCCAGCAGCCAGACAGGCCAAGAGACCCAGTACTTC. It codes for CASSQTGQETQYF. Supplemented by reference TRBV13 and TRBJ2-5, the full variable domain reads AAGVIQSPRHLIKEKRETATLKCYPIPRHDTVYWYQQGPGQDPQFLISFYEKMQSDKGSIPDRFSAQQFSDYHSELNMSSLELGDSALYFCASSQTGQETQYFGPGTRLLVL.

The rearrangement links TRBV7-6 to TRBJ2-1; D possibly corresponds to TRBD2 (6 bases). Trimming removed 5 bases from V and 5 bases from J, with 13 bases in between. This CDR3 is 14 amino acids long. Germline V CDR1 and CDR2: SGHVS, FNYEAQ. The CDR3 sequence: CASSRDWDDNEQFF. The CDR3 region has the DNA TGTGCCAGCAGCCGGGACTGGGATGACAATGAGCAGTTCTTC.

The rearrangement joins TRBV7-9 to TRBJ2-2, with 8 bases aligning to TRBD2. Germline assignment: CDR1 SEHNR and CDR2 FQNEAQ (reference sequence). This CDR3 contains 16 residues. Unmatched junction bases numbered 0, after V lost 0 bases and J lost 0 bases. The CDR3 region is CASSLAGRANTGELFF. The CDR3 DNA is TGTGCCAGCAGCTTAGCCGGGAGGGCGAACACCGGGGAGCTGTTTTTT.

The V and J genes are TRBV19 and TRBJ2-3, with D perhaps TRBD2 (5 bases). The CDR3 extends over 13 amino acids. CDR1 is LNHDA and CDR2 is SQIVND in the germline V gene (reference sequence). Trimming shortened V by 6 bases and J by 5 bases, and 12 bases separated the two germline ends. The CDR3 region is CASSEGTRDTQYF. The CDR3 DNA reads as TGTGCCAGTAGCGAGGGTACGAGAGATACGCAGTATTTT.

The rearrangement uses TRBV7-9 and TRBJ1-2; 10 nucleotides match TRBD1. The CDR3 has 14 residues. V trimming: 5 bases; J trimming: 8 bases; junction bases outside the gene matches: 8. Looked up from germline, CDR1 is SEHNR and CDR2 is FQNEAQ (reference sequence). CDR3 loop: CASSQSGQGGGYTF. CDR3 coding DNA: TGTGCCAGCAGCCAAAGCGGACAGGGGGGAGGCTACACCTTC. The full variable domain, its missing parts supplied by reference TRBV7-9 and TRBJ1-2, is DTGVSQNPRHKITKRGQNVTFRCDPISEHNRLYWYRQTLGQGPEFLTYFQNEAQLEKSRLLSDRFSAERPKGSFSTLEIQRTEQGDSAMYLCASSQSGQGGGYTFGSGTRLTVV.

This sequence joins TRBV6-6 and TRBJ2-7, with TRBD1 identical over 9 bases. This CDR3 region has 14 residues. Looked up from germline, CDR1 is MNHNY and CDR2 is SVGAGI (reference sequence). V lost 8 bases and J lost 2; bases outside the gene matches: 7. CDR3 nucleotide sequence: TGTGCCAGCGGTAGGGACAGGGCGACCTACGAGCAGTACTTC. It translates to CASGRDRATYEQYF.

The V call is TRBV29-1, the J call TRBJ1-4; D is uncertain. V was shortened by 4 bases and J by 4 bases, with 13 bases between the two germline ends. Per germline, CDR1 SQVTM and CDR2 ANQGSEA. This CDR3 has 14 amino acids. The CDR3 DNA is TGCAGCGTTGGGCTCTCCGGGGATAATGAAAAACTGTTTTTT. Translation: CSVGLSGDNEKLFF.

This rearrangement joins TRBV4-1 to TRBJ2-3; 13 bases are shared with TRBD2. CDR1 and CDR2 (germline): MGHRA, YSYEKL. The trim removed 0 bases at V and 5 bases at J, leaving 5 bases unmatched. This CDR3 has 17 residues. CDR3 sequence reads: CASSQDRGTSGKDTQYF. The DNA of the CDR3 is TGCGCCAGCAGCCAAGATCGGGGGACTAGCGGGAAAGATACGCAGTATTTT.

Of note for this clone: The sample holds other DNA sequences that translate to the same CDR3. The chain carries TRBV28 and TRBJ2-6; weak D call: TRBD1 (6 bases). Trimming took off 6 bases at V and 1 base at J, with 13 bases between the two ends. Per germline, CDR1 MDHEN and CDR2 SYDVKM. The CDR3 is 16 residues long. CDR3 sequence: CASSLSGVSGANVLTF. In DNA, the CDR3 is TGTGCCAGCAGCCTATCAGGGGTTTCTGGGGCCAACGTCCTGACTTTC.

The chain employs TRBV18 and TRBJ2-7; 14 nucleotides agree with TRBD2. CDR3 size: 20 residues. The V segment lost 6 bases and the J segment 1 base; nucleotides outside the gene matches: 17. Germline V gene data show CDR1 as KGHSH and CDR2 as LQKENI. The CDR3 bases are TGTGCCAGCTCGGGGACTCGACAGACTAGCGGGAGGGCCCTATCCTACGAGCAGTACTTC. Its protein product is CASSGTRQTSGRALSYEQYF.